The clone carrying this TCR beta chain has a single count. The data were taken from a study of blood T cell repertoires in COVID-19. Across the study: The origin of the acute and convalescent COVID-19 samples was the United States, Italy and Spain. Sample material is recorded as cDNA or gDNA derived from T cells, B-cell-depleted T cells, or PBMCs.

Sequenced by immunoSEQ multiplex PCR; TCRdb stores in-frame clones only, minus some. Here the sample spans approximately 230,000 clones, roughly 87% being singletons. This CDR3 spans 16 amino acids. The germline V gene has CDR1 SGHRS and CDR2 YFSETQ. The V segment lost 0 bases and the J segment 5 bases; nucleotides outside the gene matches: 10. This chain joins TRBV5-1 and TRBJ2-7; 8 bases agree with TRBD1. The sample was peripheral blood. The sequence was collected from a man aged 18 to 30 with active or convalescent COVID-19. The CDR3 sequence is CASSLAAQGARDEQYF. The DNA of the CDR3 is TGCGCCAGCAGCTTGGCAGCTCAGGGGGCGCGCGACGAGCAGTACTTC.